This T cell receptor beta chain was recovered during a study of T cells after yellow fever vaccination. This clonotype came up many times. Its antigen is unknown. Germline lookup yields CDR1 LGHDT and CDR2 YNNKEL (reference sequence). The CDR3 sequence is 12 residues long. Trimming left V 5 bases short and J 6 bases short, with 11 bases between. Production of TCR cDNA was by 5'RACE template switching, which also added a universal primer site and UMIs. TCRdb re-derived calls from the 5' RACE reads in MiXCR, one entry per CDR3 protein. The data show some 400,000 distinct CDR3 sequences, about 6.2% seen once. The study's findings and limits: At 95% to 96% for CD4 and just over 85% for CD8, most primary-vaccination clones showed up again after the booster. Some clonotypes were seen in both the CD4 and the CD8 compartments. These made up a small share and likely arose from convergent recombination.

The sequences come from PBMCs, collected 5 days after the yellow fever booster vaccination. This sequence originates from a man between 25 and 39 years old who received the YFV17D yellow fever vaccine. The J gene is TRBJ2-7, the V gene TRBV3-1, with D perhaps matching TRBD1 or TRBD2 (5 bases each). Written as DNA, the CDR3 is TGTGCCAGCAGCGACTTCGGGGCCGAGCAGTACTTC. It translates to CASSDFGAEQYF.